Following are 7 T cell receptor beta chains from one sample sequenced in a study of blood T cell repertoires in COVID-19. TCRdb keeps only in-frame clones here, not all; method: immunoSEQ multiplex PCR. The sample lists 90,000 to 130,000 clones, around 82% occurring once. The sequenced material came from peripheral blood. All receptors come from a woman aged 55-75 years with acute or convalescent COVID-19.

This clone was recorded a few times. This chain connects TRBV5-4 to TRBJ2-5, with 11 bases identical to TRBD1. The germline CDR1 and CDR2 sequences are SGHNT and YYREEE (reference sequence). CDR3 length equals 16 residues. Trimming at V came to 4 bases and at J to 4 bases, leaving 9 bases not matched to a gene. CDR3 protein: CASSLRTGGAGETQYF. CDR3 DNA sequence: TGTGCCAGCAGCCTACGGACAGGGGGCGCGGGAGAGACCCAGTACTTC.

This chain joins TRBV3-1 (or the pseudogene TRBV3-2) and TRBJ2-2, with D perhaps matching TRBD2 (5 bases). CDR1 and CDR2 (germline): LGHDT, YNNKEL (reference sequence). This CDR3 contains 14 residues. The V and J ends lost 4 bases and 6 bases respectively, with 12 bases between them. The CDR3 DNA reads as TGTGCCAGCAGCCTAAGCCCGGGGTCCGGGGAGCTGTTTTTT. As protein: CASSLSPGSGELFF.

This clone showed up just once. The rearrangement links TRBV30 to TRBJ1-2, with a tentative D call TRBD1 (5 bases). Germline CDR1 reads GTSNPN; CDR2 reads SVGIG (reference sequence). This CDR3 region has 11 residues. This CDR3 reads CEPGVLLGYTF. For the CDR3, the DNA is TGTGAACCGGGGGTTTTACTCGGCTACACCTTC.

This clone was counted only a few times. The CDR3 nucleotides read TGTGCCAGTAGTCAGAACGGAGGGCAAGAGACCCAGTACTTC. Translation: CASSQNGGQETQYF. The V gene is TRBV19, the J gene TRBJ2-5, with D tentatively TRBD2 (6 bases). Germline CDR1 LNHDA, CDR2 SQIVND (reference sequence). V was shortened by 5 bases and J by 2 bases, with 12 bases between the two germline ends. CDR3 length: 14 amino acids.

The chain recombines TRBV6-5 with TRBJ1-2, with TRBD1 matching over 8 bases. The ends lost 8 bases at V and 3 bases at J; junction bases unmatched: 8. CDR1 is MNHEY, CDR2 SVGAGI, per germline. This CDR3 contains 14 residues. The CDR3 here is CASSRTGPHYGYTF. Written as DNA, the CDR3 is TGTGCCAGCTCCAGGACAGGGCCCCACTATGGCTACACCTTC.

The chain employs TRBV7-6 and TRBJ2-5, with 7 nucleotides matching TRBD1. V gave up 1 base and J gave up 2 bases; unmatched junction bases: 4. The CDR3 consists of 15 residues. The germline V gene encodes CDR1 SGHVS and CDR2 FNYEAQ. As DNA, the CDR3 is TGTGCCAGCAGCTTAGTGGGCAGGGGGCAAGAGACCCAGTACTTC. Translating it yields CASSLVGRGQETQYF.

The J gene is TRBJ1-3, the V gene TRBV30; D unresolved. The germline V gene encodes CDR1 GTSNPN and CDR2 SVGIG (reference sequence). This CDR3 comprises 13 residues. The V and J ends lost 4 bases and 4 bases respectively, with 11 bases between them. This CDR3 reads CAWNRGGGNTIYF. The CDR3 coding sequence is TGTGCCTGGAATAGAGGTGGAGGAAACACCATATATTTT.